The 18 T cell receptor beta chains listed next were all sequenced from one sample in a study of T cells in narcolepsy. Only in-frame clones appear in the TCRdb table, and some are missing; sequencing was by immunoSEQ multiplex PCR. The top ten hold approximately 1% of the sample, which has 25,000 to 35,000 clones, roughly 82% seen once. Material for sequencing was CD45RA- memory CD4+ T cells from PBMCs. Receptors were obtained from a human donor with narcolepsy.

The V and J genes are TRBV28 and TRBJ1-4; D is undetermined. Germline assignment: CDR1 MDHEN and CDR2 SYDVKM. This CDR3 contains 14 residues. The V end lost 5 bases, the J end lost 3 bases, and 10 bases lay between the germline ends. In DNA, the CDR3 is TGTGCCAGCAGTCTCGGACGGGCTAATGAAAAACTGTTTTTT. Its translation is CASSLGRANEKLFF.

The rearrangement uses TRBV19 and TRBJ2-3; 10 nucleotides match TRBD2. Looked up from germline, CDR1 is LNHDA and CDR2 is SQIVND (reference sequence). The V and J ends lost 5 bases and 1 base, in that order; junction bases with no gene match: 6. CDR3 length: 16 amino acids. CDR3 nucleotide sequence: TGTGCCAGTAGTCCTCTCGGACTAGCGGGCACAGATACGCAGTATTTT. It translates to CASSPLGLAGTDTQYF.

In nucleotides, the CDR3 is TGTGCCAGCAGCCCTCGAATGCGGGCAGGACTAGCGGGGGGCGAGCAGTACTTC. Protein sequence: CASSPRMRAGLAGGEQYF. The chain has TRBV27 and TRBJ2-7; 14 bases line up with TRBD2. After removal of 6 bases from V and 6 bases from J, the junction contained 16 bases not matched to a gene. CDR1 and CDR2 from the germline V gene are MNHEY and SMNVEV (reference sequence). The CDR3 loop spans 18 amino acids.

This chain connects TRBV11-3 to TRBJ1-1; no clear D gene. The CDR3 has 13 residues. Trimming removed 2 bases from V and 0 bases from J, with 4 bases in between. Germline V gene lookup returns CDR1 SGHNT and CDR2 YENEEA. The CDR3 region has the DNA TGTGCCAGCAGCTTACGGGTGAACACTGAAGCTTTCTTT. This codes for CASSLRVNTEAFF. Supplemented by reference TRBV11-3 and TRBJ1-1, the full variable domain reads EAGVVQSPRYKIIEKKQPVAFWCNPISGHNTLYWYLQNLGQGPELLIRYENEEAVDDSQLPKDRFSAERLKGVDSTLKIQPAELGDSAVYLCASSLRVNTEAFFGQGTRLTVV.

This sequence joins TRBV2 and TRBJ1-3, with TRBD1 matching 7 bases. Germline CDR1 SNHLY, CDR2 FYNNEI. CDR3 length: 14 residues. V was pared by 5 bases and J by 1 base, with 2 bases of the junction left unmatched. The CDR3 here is CASSNRGSGNTIYF. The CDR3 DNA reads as TGTGCCAGCAGTAACAGGGGATCTGGAAACACCATATATTTT.

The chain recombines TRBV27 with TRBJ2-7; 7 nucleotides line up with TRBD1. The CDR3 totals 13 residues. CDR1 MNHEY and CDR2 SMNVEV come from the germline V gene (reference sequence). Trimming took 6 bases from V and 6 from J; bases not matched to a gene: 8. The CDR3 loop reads CASSRDRSCEQYF. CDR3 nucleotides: TGTGCCAGCAGCCGGGACAGAAGTTGCGAGCAGTACTTC.

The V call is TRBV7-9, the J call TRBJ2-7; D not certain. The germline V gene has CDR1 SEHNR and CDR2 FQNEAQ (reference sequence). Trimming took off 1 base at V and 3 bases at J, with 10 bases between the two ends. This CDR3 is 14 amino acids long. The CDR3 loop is CASSLGSVNYEQYF. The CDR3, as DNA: TGTGCCAGCAGCTTAGGATCGGTGAACTACGAGCAGTACTTC.

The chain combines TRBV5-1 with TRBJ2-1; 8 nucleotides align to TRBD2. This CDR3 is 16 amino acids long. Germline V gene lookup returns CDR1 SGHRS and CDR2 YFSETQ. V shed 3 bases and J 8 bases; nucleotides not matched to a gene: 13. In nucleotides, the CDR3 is TGCGCCAGCAGCTATACGACGGGTAGCGGGGTCGATGAGCAGTTCTTC. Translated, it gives CASSYTTGSGVDEQFF.

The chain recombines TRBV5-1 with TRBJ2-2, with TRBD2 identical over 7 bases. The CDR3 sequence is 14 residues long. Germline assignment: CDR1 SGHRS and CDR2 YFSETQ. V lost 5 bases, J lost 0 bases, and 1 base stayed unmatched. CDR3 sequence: CASRRGTNTGELFF. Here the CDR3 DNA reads TGCGCCAGCAGGCGGGGGACGAACACCGGGGAGCTGTTTTTT.

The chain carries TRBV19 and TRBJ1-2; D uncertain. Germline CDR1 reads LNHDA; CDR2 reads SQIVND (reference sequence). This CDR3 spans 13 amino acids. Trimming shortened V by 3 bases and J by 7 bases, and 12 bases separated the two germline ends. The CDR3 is CASSIGPRRGYTF. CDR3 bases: TGTGCCAGTAGTATTGGGCCGAGACGTGGCTACACCTTC.

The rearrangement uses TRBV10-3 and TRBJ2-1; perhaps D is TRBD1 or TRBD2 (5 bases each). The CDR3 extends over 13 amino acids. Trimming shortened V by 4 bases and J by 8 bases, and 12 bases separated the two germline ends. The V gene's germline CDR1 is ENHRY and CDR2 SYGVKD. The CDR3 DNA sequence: TGTGCCATCAGTGGGGGGAGTGGAGATGAGCAGTTCTTC. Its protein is CAISGGSGDEQFF.

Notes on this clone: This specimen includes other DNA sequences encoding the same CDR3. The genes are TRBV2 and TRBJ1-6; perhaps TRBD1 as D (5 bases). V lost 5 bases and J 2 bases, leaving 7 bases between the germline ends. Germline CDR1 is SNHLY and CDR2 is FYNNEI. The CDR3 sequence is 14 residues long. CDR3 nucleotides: TGTGCCAGCAGTCGGGGGGCCTATAATTCACCCCTCCACTTT. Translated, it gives CASSRGAYNSPLHF.

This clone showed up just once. The chain's CDR3 is CASNPGQGRTDTQYF. CDR3 sequence (DNA): TGTGCCAGCAACCCTGGACAGGGGCGCACAGATACGCAGTATTTT. This chain links TRBV28 with TRBJ2-3; TRBD1 matches 9 bases. The CDR3 contains 15 residues. Germline V lookup: CDR1 MDHEN, CDR2 SYDVKM. V shed 7 bases and J 1 base; nucleotides not matched to a gene: 6. Using reference TRBV28 and TRBJ2-3 for the parts outside the CDR3, the full variable domain is DVKVTQSSRYLVKRTGEKVFLECVQDMDHENMFWYRQDPGLGLRLIYFSYDVKMKEKGDIPEGYSVSREKKERFSLILESASTNQTSMYLCASNPGQGRTDTQYFGPGTRLTVL.

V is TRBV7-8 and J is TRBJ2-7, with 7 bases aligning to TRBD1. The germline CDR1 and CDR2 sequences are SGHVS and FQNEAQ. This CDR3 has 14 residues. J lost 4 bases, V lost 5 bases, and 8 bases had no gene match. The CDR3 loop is CASSPGDSKYEQYF. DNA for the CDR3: TGTGCCAGCAGCCCAGGGGACAGCAAATACGAGCAGTACTTC.

The CDR3 spells CASSLSRGGGGYTF. DNA for the CDR3: TGTGCCAGCAGCCTGTCCCGGGGGGGTGGTGGCTACACCTTC. The chain recombines TRBV2 with TRBJ1-2; D perhaps matches TRBD1 (5 bases). The CDR3 has 14 residues. CDR1 SNHLY and CDR2 FYNNEI come from the germline V gene. Trimming shortened V by 6 bases and J by 7 bases, and 18 bases separated the two germline ends.

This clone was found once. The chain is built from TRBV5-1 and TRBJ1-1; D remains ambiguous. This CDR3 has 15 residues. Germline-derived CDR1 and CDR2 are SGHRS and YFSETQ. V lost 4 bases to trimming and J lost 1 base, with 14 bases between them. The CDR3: CASSPGGAPNTEAFF. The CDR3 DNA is TGCGCCAGCAGCCCTGGAGGAGCACCGAACACTGAAGCTTTCTTT.

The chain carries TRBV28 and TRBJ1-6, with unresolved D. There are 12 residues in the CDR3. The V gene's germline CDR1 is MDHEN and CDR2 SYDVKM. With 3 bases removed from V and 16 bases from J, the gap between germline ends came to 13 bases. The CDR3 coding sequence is TGTGCCAGCAGTTTGAACAGAGCAGATCTCCACTTT. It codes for CASSLNRADLHF.

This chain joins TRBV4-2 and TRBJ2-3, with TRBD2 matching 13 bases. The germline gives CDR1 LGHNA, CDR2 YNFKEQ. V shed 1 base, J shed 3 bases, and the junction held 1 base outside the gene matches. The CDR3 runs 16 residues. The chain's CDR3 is CASSQVTSGGTDTQYF. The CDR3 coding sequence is TGTGCCAGCAGCCAAGTGACTAGCGGGGGGACAGATACGCAGTATTTT.